One T cell receptor (beta chain) is described in this entry. Method: immunoSEQ multiplex PCR; TCRdb's copy keeps in-frame clones and lacks some. The data show more than 85,000 clones, about 90% seen once. These data are taken from a study of siplizumab effects on memory and regulatory T cells. Trimming removed 0 bases at V and 7 bases at J, with 12 bases between. Per germline, CDR1 MNHEY and CDR2 SMNVEV (reference sequence). The CDR3 sequence is 14 residues long. Sequencing was done on a sample of Tregs sorted from blood. The TCR comes from a human donor in good health. The gene calls are TRBV27 and TRBJ2-5, with D perhaps TRBD1 or TRBD2 (5 bases each). The CDR3 DNA reads as TGTGCCAGCAGTTTATCGGGGGTAAGAGGGACCCAGTACTTC. This codes for CASSLSGVRGTQYF.